This T cell receptor (beta chain) was found in a study of blood T cell dynamics during melanoma immunotherapy (dated by TCRdb to the early 2020s). Regarding the study in general: Patients with metastatic melanoma were treated with first-line pembrolizumab or nivolumab plus ipilimumab as standard of care in the United Kingdom. Consecutive patients formed a training cohort, and a further independent group of patients from the same centre was pooled into an external validation set. To identify early correlates of response, the study profiled peripheral T cell receptor repertoires in patients with metastatic melanoma before and after one cycle of checkpoint inhibitor therapy.

What the study reported, not specific to this receptor: A bifurcated reorganization of the PBMC repertoire at W3, with increased clonality or increased diversity, was observed in patients who later achieved disease control, unlike in progressors. The relatively small sample size was acknowledged as something that could potentially limit how far the results can be generalized. Whether the T cell clones behind the repertoire changes were melanoma-specific or instead reflected general immune activation was something the study could not determine.

Worth noting for this clone: No antigen is known for it. Base quality data are lacking; no much larger clone is found one base away.

Reading the label with the study, this specimen's time point is: week 3, after first cycle of checkpoint inhibitor. Blood samples were taken at two points: before treatment (T0) and at week 3 (W3), which came after the first cycle of checkpoint blockade. Except for two patients with rapid clinical progression, response was assessed 12 weeks after the first infusion by RECIST 1.1; disease control meant complete response, partial response or stable disease. Patients were excluded for prior systemic cancer treatment, concomitant immunosuppressant therapy or synchronous other active malignancies. TCR beta was sequenced in both bulk PBMC and plasma cell-free DNA in order to track circulating cells as well as T cell turnover. Lymphoprep and SepMate tubes were used to isolate PBMC from blood, and red cell lysis was then performed. DNA from PBMC and sorted T cell subsets was extracted with QIAamp DNA Blood Mini kits.

Every bulk PBMC sample was loaded with the same fixed amount of around 330 ng of DNA. Following the manufacturer instructions, the immunoSEQ TCRb Assay kit was used to amplify TCR beta CDR3 sequences from genomic DNA. The KAPA Library Quantification Kit for Illumina platforms was used to quantify the pooled libraries by qPCR. Pooled libraries were clustered at about 0.55-1.2 pM and sequenced on an Illumina NextSeq 500. The original pipeline was this. TCR data were analyzed using immunoSEQ ANALYZER and the R LymphoSeq package. A rearrangement efficiency score was calculated as productive divided by the sum of productive and non-productive CDR3 sequences. Clonality was assessed using the Gini coefficient and diversity using the Renyi index at alpha=1, with pairwise comparisons between timepoints within each patient. Clonal relatedness used an edit distance of 3, and repertoire similarity used the Bhattacharyya coefficient, both computed in LymphoSeq. To classify response, a linear discriminant analysis based on week-3 changes in clonality and diversity was built with the R MASS and caret packages. The clones in this table, taken by TCRdb from immuneACCESS, are in-frame only. Not every clone is retained; where verified, under half of the shortfall comes from an unresolved V gene, and the cause of the rest is unknown. That table is the source of V, J and clone size, and D and trimming were worked out from the DNA. The sample table contains approximately 5,900 clones; only one count was recorded for around 81% of them. In total, the top ten clones hold about 9.3% of the sample.

The TCR was taken from a human donor with melanoma. Sequenced here: blood, sampled from a patient treated with checkpoint blockade.

This receptor carries the CDR3 CASSLEGQGYEQYF. The sequenced DNA: TGTGCCAGCAGCTTGGAGGGACAGGGCTACGAGCAGTACTTC. This chain is built from TRBV11-3 and TRBJ2-7, with TRBD1 matching 9 junction bases. The germline V gene specifies SGHNT as CDR1 and YENEEA as CDR2. The CDR3 runs 14 residues from the cysteine to the phenylalanine. Here the CDR3 DNA is all that survives: 42 bases in frame from base 1. V lost 3 bases and J lost 3 bases, and the count of bases not matched to a germline gene is 3. Where the CDR3 stops, the reference TRBV11-3 and TRBJ2-7 genes take over; the full variable domain is EAGVVQSPRYKIIEKKQPVAFWCNPISGHNTLYWYLQNLGQGPELLIRYENEEAVDDSQLPKDRFSAERLKGVDSTLKIQPAELGDSAVYLCASSLEGQGYEQYFGPGTRLTVT.